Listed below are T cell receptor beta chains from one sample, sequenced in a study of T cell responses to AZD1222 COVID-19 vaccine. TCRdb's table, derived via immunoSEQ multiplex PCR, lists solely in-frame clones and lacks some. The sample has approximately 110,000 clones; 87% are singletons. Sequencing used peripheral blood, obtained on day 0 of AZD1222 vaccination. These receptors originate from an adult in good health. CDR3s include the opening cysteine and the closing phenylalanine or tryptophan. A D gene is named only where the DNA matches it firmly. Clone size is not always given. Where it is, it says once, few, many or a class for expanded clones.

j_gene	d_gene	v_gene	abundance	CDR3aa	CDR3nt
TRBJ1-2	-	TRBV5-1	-	CASSEESYGYTF	TGCGCCAGCAGCGAGGAAAGCTATGGCTACACCTTC
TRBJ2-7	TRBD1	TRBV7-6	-	CASGGLEQYF	TGTGCCTCAGGGGGCCTCGAGCAGTACTTC
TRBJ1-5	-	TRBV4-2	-	CASSPLVQGSNQPQHF	TGTGCCAGCAGCCCGCTCGTTCAGGGGAGCAATCAGCCCCAGCATTTT
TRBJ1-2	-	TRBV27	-	CASSLEPPGYLGPNYGYTF	TGTGCCAGCAGTTTAGAACCACCCGGGTATCTGGGCCCTAACTATGGCTACACCTTC
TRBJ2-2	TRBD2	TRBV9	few	CASALAGGRTGELFF	TGTGCCAGCGCATTAGCGGGGGGGCGGACCGGGGAGCTGTTTTTT
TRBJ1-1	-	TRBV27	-	CASSSGTEAFF	TGTGCCAGCAGTTCGGGCACTGAAGCTTTCTTT
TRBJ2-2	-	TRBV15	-	CATSRTVGTGELFF	TGTGCCACCAGCAGGACCGTGGGTACCGGGGAGCTGTTTTTT
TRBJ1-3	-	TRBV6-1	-	CASSEGGGTGNTIYF	TGTGCCAGCAGTGAAGGGGGGGGAACTGGAAACACCATATATTTT
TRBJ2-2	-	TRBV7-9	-	CASSGDVGELFF	TGTGCCAGCAGCGGAGACGTTGGGGAGCTGTTTTTT
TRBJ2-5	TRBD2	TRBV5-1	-	CASRGEGKTQYF	TGCGCCAGCAGAGGGGAGGGAAAGACCCAGTACTTC
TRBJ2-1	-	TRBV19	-	CASSSRWGGAINEQFF	TGTGCCAGTAGTAGCCGTTGGGGGGGGGCTATCAATGAGCAGTTCTTC
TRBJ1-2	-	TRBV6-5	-	CASSYGTPLGLYGYTF	TGTGCCAGCAGTTACGGCACTCCTCTGGGCCTTTATGGCTACACCTTC
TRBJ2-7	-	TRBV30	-	CAWSRGTPPSYEQYF	TGTGCCTGGAGTCGGGGGACCCCCCCCTCCTACGAGCAGTACTTC